A single sample is the source of the 32 T cell receptor beta chains below, sequenced in a study of T cells after yellow fever vaccination (dated by TCRdb to between 2018 and 2021). Libraries came from 5' RACE. TCRdb names Illumina HiSeq 2500 as the instrument used. Using fastp trimming at Q25 and MiXCR clonotype assembly, TCRdb reanalyzed the public sequencing data and kept in-frame beta chains. Each entry merges the rows of one CDR3 protein and shows their most common DNA and genes. For this sample the table gives some 250,000 distinct CDR3 sequences, of which 6.9% were detected only once. The ten biggest clones cover about 0.9% of the sample. The treatment or condition label on this specimen signifies: live attenuated yellow fever vaccine strain. The sample was CD4+ T cells sorted from PBMCs, taken 15 days after the yellow fever booster vaccination. These receptors originate from a man under 40 who received the YFV17D yellow fever vaccine.

This clonotype was found many times. One end of the junction varies from germline; a read error may be responsible. This chain joins TRBV12-3 or TRBV12-4 and TRBJ1-2, with a possible D match to TRBD1 (5 bases). The CDR3 consists of 10 residues. CDR3 coding DNA: TGTGCCAGCCGTCGTGGGGCGGTCGCCTTC. Its protein is CASRRGAVAF.

This clonotype occurred a few times. The chain employs TRBV10-3 and TRBJ2-1, with unresolved D. Germline CDR1 and CDR2: ENHRY and SYGVKD. The ends were cut back, 6 bases at V and 0 bases at J, with 24 bases in the middle. The CDR3 runs 19 residues. CDR3 sequence: CAIRTQKIEAVSSYNEQFF. DNA for the CDR3: TGTGCCATCAGAACCCAAAAAATAGAGGCGGTTAGCTCCTACAATGAGCAGTTCTTC.

This clonotype came up many times. At one end the junction does not follow the germline gene, possibly because of a read error. The chain is built from TRBV5-1 and TRBJ2-3, with 10 positions matching TRBD2. The CDR3 has 15 residues. Germline V gives CDR1 SGHRS, CDR2 YFSETQ. The CDR3 is CASSKGLAQPETQYF. For the CDR3, the DNA is TGCGCCAGCAGCAAGGGACTAGCGCAGCCAGAGACGCAGTATTTT.

The V call is TRBV12-3 or TRBV12-4, the J call TRBJ1-2; 7 nucleotides agree with TRBD1. The CDR3 has 12 amino acids. Trimming took 5 bases from V and 5 from J; bases not matched to a gene: 2. CDR3 sequence: CASSPTGYGYTF. The DNA of the CDR3 is TGTGCCAGCAGTCCGACAGGGTATGGCTACACCTTC.

The chain recombines TRBV7-8 with TRBJ2-7; D may be TRBD2 (6 bases). Germline V gene lookup returns CDR1 SGHVS and CDR2 FQNEAQ. This CDR3 region has 14 residues. V was trimmed by 5 bases and J by 6 bases, leaving 17 bases between them. This CDR3 reads CASSPRIGAGEQYF. The CDR3 coding sequence is TGTGCCAGCAGCCCCCGGATCGGAGCGGGCGAGCAGTACTTC.

J is TRBJ2-1 and V is TRBV5-1, with TRBD2 identical over 7 bases. CDR1 and CDR2 (germline): SGHRS, YFSETQ. Trimming cost V 0 bases and J 8 bases; bases outside gene matches: 2. The CDR3 extends over 13 amino acids. The CDR3 spells CASSLGREDEQFF. DNA for the CDR3: TGCGCCAGCAGCTTGGGTCGGGAGGATGAGCAGTTCTTC. Using reference TRBV5-1 and TRBJ2-1 for the parts outside the CDR3, the full variable domain is KAGVTQTPRYLIKTRGQQVTLSCSPISGHRSVSWYQQTPGQGLQFLFEYFSETQRNKGNFPGRFSGRQFSNSRSEMNVSTLELGDSALYLCASSLGREDEQFFGPGTRLTVL.

This clonotype was detected a few times. The DNA of the CDR3 is TGTGCCAGCAGCTCTGGATCCGGAGCGGAGGGCTACGAGCAGTACTTC. Protein sequence: CASSSGSGAEGYEQYF. The chain joins TRBV27 to TRBJ2-7; perhaps TRBD2 as D (6 bases). V lost 6 bases and J 3 bases, leaving 21 bases between the germline ends. CDR3 length: 16 amino acids. The germline gives CDR1 MNHEY, CDR2 SMNVEV (reference sequence).

This clonotype was seen a handful of times. This chain uses TRBV20-1 with TRBJ2-3; no clear D. The CDR3 has 13 residues. V lost 0 bases, J lost 5 bases, and 9 bases lay in between. Germline loops: CDR1 DFQATT, CDR2 SNEGSKA (reference sequence). CDR3 region: CSARDRVEDTQYF. The CDR3 DNA sequence: TGCAGTGCTAGAGATCGGGTAGAAGATACGCAGTATTTT.

The table lists this clonotype with a few counts. This rearrangement joins TRBV5-1 to TRBJ2-7; 9 nucleotides match TRBD1. Germline values: CDR1 SGHRS, CDR2 YFSETQ. This CDR3 comprises 18 residues. V gave up 2 bases and J gave up 2 bases; unmatched junction bases: 14. The CDR3 nucleotides are TGCGCCAGCAGCTTAAGCGATAAACAGGGGGCCCTACCCTACGAGCAGTACTTC. It yields the protein CASSLSDKQGALPYEQYF.

J is TRBJ2-7 and V is TRBV20-1; D perhaps matches TRBD1 (5 bases). Germline CDR1 reads DFQATT; CDR2 reads SNEGSKA (reference sequence). Trimming took off 3 bases at V and 5 bases at J, with 14 bases between the two ends. The CDR3 consists of 13 residues. CDR3 nucleotides: TGCAGTGCTAGTACAGGTGGAATCCACGAGCAGTACTTC. Translation: CSASTGGIHEQYF.

At least ten counts were recorded for this clonotype. The genes are TRBV6-6 and TRBJ1-2; possible D gene TRBD1, 5 bases. Deletions cut 5 bases from V and 5 bases from J, with 12 bases between. Germline V gene data show CDR1 as MNHNY and CDR2 as SVGAGI (reference sequence). This CDR3 has 13 amino acids. CDR3 region: CASSDRRGYGYTF. DNA of the CDR3: TGTGCCAGCAGTGATCGCCGGGGGTATGGCTACACCTTC.

This clonotype was counted ten times or more. The chain couples TRBV28 to TRBJ1-1, with D possibly TRBD1 on 6 matching bases. With 8 bases removed from V and 0 bases from J, the gap between germline ends came to 19 bases. Looked up from germline, CDR1 is MDHEN and CDR2 is SYDVKM. The CDR3 is made up of 16 amino acids. The CDR3 is CASRRLMTGLNTEAFF. The CDR3 region has the DNA TGTGCCAGCCGGCGCCTGATGACAGGTTTGAACACTGAAGCTTTCTTT. Drawing the rest from reference TRBV28 and TRBJ1-1, the complete variable domain is DVKVTQSSRYLVKRTGEKVFLECVQDMDHENMFWYRQDPGLGLRLIYFSYDVKMKEKGDIPEGYSVSREKKERFSLILESASTNQTSMYLCASRRLMTGLNTEAFFGQGTRLTVV.

This chain connects TRBV7-6 to TRBJ2-1; TRBD1 or TRBD2 may be the D gene (5 bases each). CDR1 and CDR2 (germline): SGHVS, FNYEAQ. This CDR3 is 15 amino acids long. Trimming took off 10 bases at V and 3 bases at J, with 19 bases between the two ends. The chain's CDR3 is CANSSGTPNYNEQFF. For the CDR3, the DNA is TGTGCCAACAGTTCCGGGACCCCTAACTACAATGAGCAGTTCTTC.

V gene TRBV11-2 combines with J gene TRBJ1-3, with no clear D. The CDR3 spans 17 residues. Germline V gene sequence: CDR1 SGHAT, CDR2 FQNNGV. Trimming stripped 0 bases from V and 0 bases from J, with 12 bases between. CDR3 coding DNA: TGTGCCAGCAGCTTAGATCGTTTGGAGATCTCTGGAAACACCATATATTTT. It yields the protein CASSLDRLEISGNTIYF.

The chain couples TRBV5-5 to TRBJ1-5; no definite D call. The CDR3 extends over 16 amino acids. V lost 0 bases and J 1 base, leaving 11 bases between the germline ends. Germline CDR1 and CDR2: SGHKS and YYEKEE (reference sequence). This CDR3 is CASSLGGVGSNQPQHF. CDR3 DNA: TGTGCCAGCAGCTTGGGCGGGGTTGGGAGCAATCAGCCCCAGCATTTT.

This chain connects TRBV5-1 to TRBJ2-5, with 11 bases aligning to TRBD2. The CDR3 runs to 16 residues. Germline CDR1 and CDR2: SGHRS and YFSETQ. With 4 bases clipped from V and 5 bases from J, the junction kept 10 bases outside the gene matches. CDR3 coding DNA: TGCGCCAGCAGCCCGACACTAGCGGGAGCCCGTGAGACCCAGTACTTC. The encoded protein is CASSPTLAGARETQYF.

A few counts support this clonotype. The chain combines TRBV19 with TRBJ1-6, with D perhaps matching TRBD1 (6 bases). The CDR3 covers 14 residues. Trimming took 4 bases from V and 4 from J, leaving 8 bases between them. Germline assignment: CDR1 LNHDA and CDR2 SQIVND (reference sequence). CDR3 DNA: TGTGCCAGTAGTACCACAGGGTATAATTCACCCCTCCACTTT. Translated: CASSTTGYNSPLHF.

The chain is built from TRBV20-1 and TRBJ1-5, with 10 bases lining up with TRBD1. CDR3 length: 15 residues. The germline gives CDR1 DFQATT, CDR2 SNEGSKA (reference sequence). With 1 base clipped from V and 5 bases from J, the junction kept 5 bases outside the gene matches. In DNA, the CDR3 is TGCAGTGCTAGAGCCGGGACAGGGGCTCATCAGCCCCAGCATTTT. Its protein is CSARAGTGAHQPQHF.

In this sample, this clonotype turned up a few times. The rearrangement joins TRBV4-2 to TRBJ2-1; 11 nucleotides agree with TRBD2. V lost 2 bases and J lost 7; bases outside the gene matches: 16. Germline values: CDR1 LGHNA, CDR2 YNFKEQ. The CDR3 is 19 residues long. The CDR3, as DNA: TGTGCCAGCAGCCAACGGAATCGACTAGCGGGACGCTCTGGGAATGAGCAGTTCTTC. Protein: CASSQRNRLAGRSGNEQFF.

Many counts were recorded for this clonotype. The J gene is TRBJ2-1, the V gene TRBV3-1, with 8 nucleotides matching TRBD1. Trimming cost V 4 bases and J 9 bases; bases outside gene matches: 17. The CDR3 totals 17 residues. Germline lookup yields CDR1 LGHDT and CDR2 YNNKEL (reference sequence). Here the CDR3 reads CASSPPRQTGESAEQFF. Written as DNA, the CDR3 is TGTGCCAGCAGCCCTCCCCGGCAGACAGGGGAGAGTGCTGAGCAGTTCTTC.

This clonotype was found many times. The J gene is TRBJ2-7, the V gene TRBV6-5; 7 nucleotides align to TRBD1. Looked up from germline, CDR1 is MNHEY and CDR2 is SVGAGI. The CDR3 runs 13 residues. Trimming cost V 2 bases and J 7 bases; bases outside gene matches: 5. CDR3: CASSYEGGGEQYF. In DNA, the CDR3 is TGTGCCAGCAGTTACGAAGGGGGCGGAGAGCAGTACTTC.

This clonotype was detected many times. The chain combines TRBV6-1 with TRBJ2-7, with D tentatively TRBD1 (5 bases). This CDR3 comprises 14 residues. CDR1 MNHNS and CDR2 SASEGT come from the germline V gene. V was shortened by 6 bases and J by 3 bases, with 15 bases between the two germline ends. The CDR3 region is CASSRQGHFYEQYF. The CDR3 nucleotides are TGTGCCAGCAGCAGACAAGGACATTTCTACGAGCAGTACTTC.

The sample holds a few counts of this clonotype. The chain is built from TRBV28 and TRBJ2-3; weak D call: TRBD1 (6 bases). The CDR3 runs to 15 residues. The V gene lost 3 bases and the J gene lost 3 bases, with 13 bases spanning the gap. Germline lookup yields CDR1 MDHEN and CDR2 SYDVKM. The CDR3 nucleotides read TGTGCCAGCAGTTTCCAGGGGAGAGAGACAGATACGCAGTATTTT. As protein: CASSFQGRETDTQYF.

This clonotype was seen many times. The CDR3 bases are TGCGCCAGCAGCTTGACTAGCAATGGCGGGGAGCTGTTTTTT. This encodes CASSLTSNGGELFF. The chain couples TRBV5-1 to TRBJ2-2; possible D gene TRBD2, 6 bases. CDR1 and CDR2 (germline): SGHRS, YFSETQ. V was pared by 1 base and J by 7 bases, with 11 bases between. The CDR3 runs 14 residues.

The gene calls are TRBV28 and TRBJ2-7; D possibly uses TRBD1 or TRBD2 (5 bases each). The CDR3 is 16 amino acids. The V gene's germline CDR1 is MDHEN and CDR2 SYDVKM. V lost 3 bases and J lost 5, with 20 bases in between. Written as DNA, the CDR3 is TGTGCCAGCAGTTTTGGTGGGACCCCCCGGAGTAACGAGCAGTACTTC. This codes for CASSFGGTPRSNEQYF.

CDR3 region: CASSSALRGEQFF. CDR3 nucleotide sequence: TGTGCCAGCAGCTCTGCCCTAAGGGGAGAGCAGTTCTTC. This chain uses TRBV28 with TRBJ2-1; the D gene is possibly TRBD1 (5 bases). CDR3 length: 13 residues. V was trimmed by 6 bases and J by 10 bases, leaving 16 bases between them. From germline, CDR1 is MDHEN and CDR2 SYDVKM.

The chain uses TRBV20-1 and TRBJ2-3; D may be TRBD2 (5 bases). Germline assignment: CDR1 DFQATT and CDR2 SNEGSKA (reference sequence). The length of the CDR3 is 14 residues. The germline V and J ends were trimmed by 5 bases and 1 base, with 13 bases remaining between them. The CDR3 sequence: CSARRVRGTDTQYF. The CDR3 bases are TGCAGTGCTCGGCGGGTTCGGGGCACAGATACGCAGTATTTT.

The chain combines TRBV20-1 with TRBJ1-5; D unclear. The V end lost 0 bases, the J end lost 7 bases, and 10 bases lay between the germline ends. CDR1 and CDR2 from the germline V gene are DFQATT and SNEGSKA (reference sequence). CDR3 length: 13 amino acids. The CDR3 sequence: CSARDFAFQPQHF. CDR3 sequence (DNA): TGCAGTGCTAGAGATTTTGCCTTCCAGCCCCAGCATTTT.

The chain carries TRBV21-1 and TRBJ1-1. TRBV21-1 is noted as a pseudogene. The length of the CDR3 is 15 residues. CDR3 coding DNA: TGTGCCAGCGATTTTCGGCATGAATGGAACACTGAAGCTTTCTTT. The encoded protein is CASDFRHEWNTEAFF.

This clonotype was picked up a small number of times. The chain is built from TRBV23-1 and TRBJ2-3; TRBD1 aligns across 9 bases. TRBV23-1 is labeled an ORF, and its function is uncertain. V gave up 3 bases and J gave up 1 base; unmatched junction bases: 11. The CDR3 runs 18 residues. The CDR3 reads CASSHRDRDPLRTDTQYF. The DNA of the CDR3 is TGCGCCAGCAGTCACCGGGACAGGGATCCACTTCGCACAGATACGCAGTATTTT.

This clonotype occurred a few times. The rearrangement joins TRBV5-1 to TRBJ2-7; 11 nucleotides align to TRBD2. The CDR3 consists of 15 residues. CDR1 and CDR2 from the germline V gene are SGHRS and YFSETQ. V was pared by 0 bases and J by 3 bases, with 2 bases of the junction left unmatched. CDR3 region: CASSLGTSGYYEQYF. The CDR3 DNA follows: TGCGCCAGCAGCTTGGGGACTAGCGGGTACTACGAGCAGTACTTC.

At least ten counts were recorded for this clonotype. The rearrangement uses TRBV11-3 and TRBJ2-5; D remains ambiguous. The CDR3 length is 13 residues. Germline V gene data show CDR1 as SGHNT and CDR2 as YENEEA. The ends were cut back, 3 bases at V and 5 bases at J, with 10 bases in the middle. CDR3 DNA: TGTGCCAGCAGCTTCAACCATGGGGAGACCCAGTACTTC. Its protein is CASSFNHGETQYF. The full variable domain, rest sourced from reference TRBV11-3 and TRBJ2-5, is EAGVVQSPRYKIIEKKQPVAFWCNPISGHNTLYWYLQNLGQGPELLIRYENEEAVDDSQLPKDRFSAERLKGVDSTLKIQPAELGDSAVYLCASSFNHGETQYFGPGTRLLVL.